This T cell receptor beta chain was documented in a study of identical twins. General study points: Conclusions came from cross-sectional statistical analysis, not from following the same donors. Invariant cells of the MAIT and iNKT types might have partly distorted the zero-insertion analyses. Insertions were reduced in abundant cord blood beta clonotypes but not in memory repertoires.

J was trimmed by 10 bases and V by 3 bases; bases with no gene match: 10. The CDR3 consists of 15 residues. Germline V gene lookup returns CDR1 ENHRY and CDR2 SYGVKD. Healthy Caucasians alone served as donors. A remark on this clonotype: Its antigen remains unknown.

One entry per CDR3 protein results from TCRdb running MiXCR on the 5' RACE reads. The sample records around 960,000 distinct CDR3 sequences, more than 9% being singletons. These data are also associated with another study on yellow fever vaccine responses in identical twins.

The sample consisted of PBMCs. The TCR was taken from a woman aged 18-29 years in good health. This chain connects TRBV10-3 to TRBJ2-1; the match to TRBD2 covers 9 bases. The CDR3 coding sequence is TGTGCCATCAGTGAAGGGCGGGAGGGAGCACGCGAGCAGTTCTTC. It translates to CAISEGREGAREQFF.